What follows are 16 T cell receptor beta chains derived from one specimen sequenced in a study of blood T cells in healthy people across ages. Alongside a J-beta primer mix, a sample-barcoded 5' primer served in a second PCR lasting about 7 to 11 cycles. One entry per CDR3 protein, called by TCRdb with MiXCR from the 5' RACE reads. The data show about 1.1 million distinct CDR3 sequences, around two fifths seen once. Material: blood. The source of these receptors is a man younger than 35 in good health.

The genes are TRBV3-1 and TRBJ2-1, with D unclear. V lost 3 bases, J lost 7 bases, and 13 bases lay in between. CDR3 length equals 14 residues. Germline loops: CDR1 LGHDT, CDR2 YNNKEL (reference sequence). For the CDR3, the DNA is TGTGCCAGCAGCCACGTGGCGAACCAGAATGAGCAGTTCTTC. This encodes CASSHVANQNEQFF.

This chain links TRBV2 with TRBJ2-7; 7 nucleotides align to TRBD2. J was trimmed by 7 bases and V by 8 bases; bases with no gene match: 20. Per germline, CDR1 SNHLY and CDR2 FYNNEI. The CDR3 covers 16 residues. The CDR3 coding sequence is TGTGCCAGCTCTATGAGCGGGGCTCGGATTACAAATGAGCAGTACTTC. It specifies CASSMSGARITNEQYF. The entire variable domain, with the rest obtained from reference TRBV2 and TRBJ2-7, is as follows: EPEVTQTPSHQVTQMGQEVILRCVPISNHLYFYWYRQILGQKVEFLVSFYNNEISEKSEIFDDQFSVERPDGSNFTLKIRSTKLEDSAMYFCASSMSGARITNEQYFGPGTRLTVT.

This clonotype appeared a few times. This rearrangement joins TRBV6-2 or TRBV6-3 to TRBJ2-7; D is unclear. The CDR3 covers 19 residues. Trimming stripped 5 bases from V and 2 bases from J, with 28 bases between. Germline assignment: CDR1 MNHEY and CDR2 SVGEGT. The CDR3 protein is CASSHKPMRVGFQTYEQYF. The CDR3 DNA sequence: TGTGCCAGCAGTCACAAGCCCATGCGTGTGGGCTTCCAAACCTACGAGCAGTACTTC.

The genes are TRBV6-6 and TRBJ2-5; 9 bases agree with TRBD2. The J call could be wrong; TRBJ2-7 is a better fit for the DNA end. CDR1 is MNHNY and CDR2 is SVGAGI in the germline V gene (reference sequence). This CDR3 spans 14 amino acids. The CDR3 protein is CASNPSGTSCEQYF. In DNA, the CDR3 is TGTGCCAGCAACCCCTCCGGGACTAGCTGCGAGCAGTACTTC.

This chain joins TRBV9 and TRBJ1-3; D is unclear. Trimming cost V 4 bases and J 2 bases, with 13 bases left between them. Germline assignment: CDR1 SGDLS and CDR2 YYNGEE. The CDR3 has 15 residues. The CDR3 DNA reads as TGTGCCAGCAGCTCTAGAGGCTCAGCTGGAAACACCATATATTTT. This codes for CASSSRGSAGNTIYF.

The V gene is TRBV5-1, the J gene TRBJ2-7; maybe TRBD2 (5 bases). The CDR3 sequence is 15 residues long. The germline V and J ends were trimmed by 0 bases and 7 bases, with 17 bases remaining between them. Germline CDR1 and CDR2: SGHRS and YFSETQ. CDR3 protein: CASSLEPSKVNEQYF. In DNA, the CDR3 is TGCGCCAGCAGCTTGGAGCCTAGCAAGGTAAATGAGCAGTACTTC.

The chain carries TRBV5-6 and TRBJ2-2; tentatively, D is TRBD1 (6 bases). The CDR3 length is 16 residues. The germline V and J ends were trimmed by 4 bases and 0 bases, with 13 bases remaining between them. Per the germline V gene, CDR1 is SGHDT and CDR2 is YYEEEE. The CDR3 loop is CASSIRTDSNTGELFF. The CDR3 DNA reads as TGTGCCAGCAGCATAAGGACAGATTCGAACACCGGGGAGCTGTTTTTT. Complete variable domain (other parts from reference TRBV5-6 and TRBJ2-2): DAGVTQSPTHLIKTRGQQVTLRCSPKSGHDTVSWYQQALGQGPQFIFQYYEEEERQRGNFPDRFSGHQFPNYSSELNVNALLLGDSALYLCASSIRTDSNTGELFFGEGSRLTVL.

The chain is built from TRBV5-4 and TRBJ1-6; D is uncertain. The CDR3 length is 16 residues. The V and J ends lost 3 bases and 0 bases respectively, with 10 bases between them. CDR1 and CDR2 from the germline V gene are SGHNT and YYREEE (reference sequence). Here the CDR3 reads CASSSDSSSYNSPLHF. The CDR3 DNA reads as TGTGCCAGCAGCTCGGACTCGAGCTCCTATAATTCACCCCTCCACTTT.

The CDR3 DNA reads TGCGCCAGCAGCTTGGAATCAGGGAACGGCTACACCTTC. Translation: CASSLESGNGYTF. The V call is TRBV5-1, the J call TRBJ1-2; D possibly corresponds to TRBD1 (5 bases). The V gene lost 0 bases and the J gene lost 8 bases, with 11 bases spanning the gap. Germline loops: CDR1 SGHRS, CDR2 YFSETQ. This CDR3 region has 13 residues.

V gene TRBV20-1 combines with J gene TRBJ2-5; D possibly matches TRBD1 or TRBD2 (5 bases each). The J call may be incorrect, as the DNA end agrees better with TRBJ2-4. From germline, CDR1 is DFQATT and CDR2 SNEGSKA (reference sequence). This CDR3 contains 12 residues. The CDR3 region is CSAGTRKNIQYF. CDR3 nucleotides: TGCAGTGCAGGGACCAGAAAAAACATTCAGTACTTC.

There are a few counts of this clonotype. The chain employs TRBV12-3 or TRBV12-4 and TRBJ1-2; tentative D call: TRBD1 (6 bases). The CDR3 covers 15 residues. With 5 bases removed from V and 5 bases from J, the gap between germline ends came to 18 bases. This CDR3 is CASSPGQRDSYGYTF. The CDR3 nucleotides read TGTGCCAGCAGTCCTGGACAGAGGGACTCTTATGGCTACACCTTC.

V is TRBV20-1 and J is TRBJ2-5; TRBD2 matches at 8 bases. CDR3 length equals 15 residues. CDR1 DFQATT and CDR2 SNEGSKA come from the germline V gene (reference sequence). The ends lost 1 base at V and 0 bases at J; junction bases unmatched: 4. CDR3 amino acids: CSARGLAGYQETQYF. The CDR3 DNA reads as TGCAGTGCTAGAGGGCTAGCGGGCTACCAAGAGACCCAGTACTTC.

In this sample, this clonotype turned up a few times. This chain links TRBV6-5 with TRBJ1-4; D gene ambiguous. CDR3 size: 14 residues. Trimming took 8 bases from V and 7 from J, leaving 17 bases between them. Germline CDR1 is MNHEY and CDR2 is SVGAGI. The CDR3 DNA is TGTGCCAGCGGCAGGCGGGTATCGAGTGAAAAACTGTTTTTT. Its translation is CASGRRVSSEKLFF.

The chain employs TRBV27 and TRBJ2-2; D uncertain. V shed 4 bases and J shed 1 base, with 7 bases lying between them. The CDR3 length is 14 residues. Germline V gene sequence: CDR1 MNHEY, CDR2 SMNVEV (reference sequence). CDR3 in amino acids: CASSSRLNTGELFF. DNA of the CDR3: TGTGCCAGCAGTTCCAGACTGAACACCGGGGAGCTGTTTTTT.

In its sample, this clonotype was seen a few times. The rearrangement uses TRBV7-9 and TRBJ2-5; the D gene is possibly TRBD1 (6 bases). Germline V gene lookup returns CDR1 SEHNR and CDR2 FQNEAQ (reference sequence). The CDR3 loop spans 15 amino acids. Trimming removed 5 bases from V and 11 bases from J, with 24 bases in between. Here the CDR3 reads CASSARKWTVNEQYF. The DNA of the CDR3 is TGTGCCAGCAGCGCCCGAAAATGGACAGTCAATGAGCAGTACTTC.

This chain links TRBV20-1 with TRBJ2-7, with 8 bases lining up with TRBD2. The CDR3 is made up of 12 amino acids. Looked up from germline, CDR1 is DFQATT and CDR2 is SNEGSKA (reference sequence). Trimming at V came to 3 bases and at J to 12 bases, leaving 10 bases not matched to a gene. CDR3 protein: CSASSGRETLYF. The CDR3 DNA is TGCAGTGCTAGCTCCGGGAGGGAGACCCTGTACTTC.